Following are 20 T cell receptor beta chains from one sample sequenced in a study of blood T cell repertoires in COVID-19. Clones were read by immunoSEQ multiplex PCR, and TCRdb kept only the in-frame ones, dropping some. This sample has hundreds of thousands of clones, with about four fifths found just once. What was sequenced was PBMCs or T cells enriched from blood (not recorded which). Source of these receptors: a woman aged 50 to 60 who had been exposed to COVID-19.

The chain couples TRBV30 to TRBJ2-2; TRBD1 matches 8 bases. Germline CDR1 and CDR2: GTSNPN and SVGIG (reference sequence). With V trimmed by 0 bases and J by 4 bases, 7 bases remained unmatched. The CDR3 contains 16 residues. For the CDR3, the DNA is TGTGCCTGGAGTGTAAGGACAGGGAGTAGCACCGGGGAGCTGTTTTTT. Encoded protein: CAWSVRTGSSTGELFF.

V and J are TRBV5-4 and TRBJ1-2; TRBD1 matches at 9 bases. The CDR3 contains 19 residues. V dropped 2 bases and J dropped 1; count of bases not matched to a gene: 15. Germline V gene sequence: CDR1 SGHNT, CDR2 YYREEE (reference sequence). The CDR3 coding sequence is TGTGCCAGCAGCTTAACCACGCTCTCCGGGACAGGGTATAACTATGGCTACACCTTC. Its protein product is CASSLTTLSGTGYNYGYTF.

The V gene is TRBV5-8, the J gene TRBJ1-2, with D maybe TRBD1 (6 bases). Per the germline V gene, CDR1 is SGHTS and CDR2 is YDEGEE. Trimming left V 0 bases short and J 7 bases short, with 10 bases between. The CDR3 contains 13 residues. The chain's CDR3 is CASSLDRDGGYTF. DNA for the CDR3: TGTGCCAGCAGCTTGGACAGGGACGGTGGCTACACCTTC.

CDR3 sequence (DNA): TGTGCCAGCAGTCCAGGTACCCGGACAGGCGTCCGGGGCACTGAAGCTTTCTTT. It is translated as CASSPGTRTGVRGTEAFF. This chain joins TRBV7-2 and TRBJ1-1; 7 nucleotides align to TRBD1. Germline V gene sequence: CDR1 SGHTA, CDR2 FQGNSA. Unmatched junction bases numbered 20, after V lost 6 bases and J lost 4 bases. The CDR3 runs 18 residues. Variable domain in full (rest from reference TRBV7-2 and TRBJ1-1): GAGVSQSPSNKVTEKGKDVELRCDPISGHTALYWYRQSLGQGLEFLIYFQGNSAPDKSGLPSDRFSAERTGGSVSTLTIQRTQQEDSAVYLCASSPGTRTGVRGTEAFFGQGTRLTVV.

This clone was picked up many times. The gene calls are TRBV3-1 (or the pseudogene TRBV3-2) and TRBJ2-2; maybe TRBD1 (5 bases). This CDR3 is 14 amino acids long. Per germline, CDR1 LGHDT and CDR2 YNNKEL (reference sequence). Trimming removed 6 bases from V and 4 bases from J, with 12 bases in between. The DNA for the CDR3 is TGTGCCAGCAGTACACAGGTGGTCACCGGGGAGCTGTTTTTT. Translating gives CASSTQVVTGELFF.

J is TRBJ2-2 and V is TRBV10-2; 7 bases map to TRBD2. This CDR3 has 14 residues. With V trimmed by 5 bases and J by 3 bases, 3 bases remained unmatched. CDR1 is WSHSY and CDR2 is SAAADI in the germline V gene. The CDR3 sequence: CASSSGVDTGELFF. DNA of the CDR3: TGCGCCAGCAGTAGCGGGGTCGACACCGGGGAGCTGTTTTTT.

The rearrangement links TRBV10-3 to TRBJ1-1, with D uncertain. Germline-derived CDR1 and CDR2 are ENHRY and SYGVKD. This CDR3 spans 13 amino acids. V was trimmed by 7 bases and J by 1 base, leaving 10 bases between them. DNA for the CDR3: TGTGCCATCAAACCCAATAGGAACACTGAAGCTTTCTTT. Protein: CAIKPNRNTEAFF.

The CDR3 reads CASSPRVQETQYF. For the CDR3, the DNA is TGTGCCAGCAGCCCTCGGGTTCAAGAGACCCAGTACTTC. The chain has TRBV5-4 and TRBJ2-5; D gene uncertain. The CDR3 length is 13 residues. Trimming removed 4 bases at V and 2 bases at J, with 9 bases between. Germline CDR1 SGHNT, CDR2 YYREEE (reference sequence).

J is TRBJ1-2 and V is TRBV18; 12 positions agree with TRBD1. Germline V gene lookup returns CDR1 KGHSH and CDR2 LQKENI. This CDR3 comprises 15 residues. J gave up 4 bases and V 6 bases, and 6 bases lay outside the gene matches. The CDR3 loop is CASSTGTGGGYGYTF. CDR3 nucleotides: TGTGCCAGCTCCACCGGGACAGGGGGCGGCTATGGCTACACCTTC.

This chain uses TRBV5-1 with TRBJ1-1; TRBD1 might be the D (5 bases). This CDR3 region has 16 residues. Trimming pared 0 bases from V and 1 base from J, leaving 13 bases between. CDR1 and CDR2 from the germline V gene are SGHRS and YFSETQ. The CDR3 bases are TGCGCCAGCAGCTTGGATGGGGCAGTAAAGAACACTGAAGCTTTCTTT. Its translation: CASSLDGAVKNTEAFF.

The chain combines TRBV11-3 with TRBJ2-3, with 10 bases identical to TRBD1. Germline V lookup: CDR1 SGHNT, CDR2 YENEEA. Trimming took 5 bases from V and 5 from J; bases not matched to a gene: 7. The CDR3 spans 15 residues. The CDR3, as DNA: TGTGCCAGCAGCCTCGGACAGGGGGAAGGAGATACGCAGTATTTT. As protein: CASSLGQGEGDTQYF.

This chain uses TRBV29-1 with TRBJ1-2; no definite D call. V lost 3 bases to trimming and J lost 4 bases, with 6 bases between them. The CDR3 covers 11 residues. CDR1 SQVTM and CDR2 ANQGSEA come from the germline V gene. The CDR3 is CSVEEVYGYTF. Here the CDR3 DNA reads TGCAGCGTTGAGGAGGTCTATGGCTACACCTTC.

The rearrangement links TRBV15 to TRBJ1-2; the D is unclear. This CDR3 has 19 residues. Per the germline V gene, CDR1 is LNHNV and CDR2 is YYDKDF (reference sequence). V lost 0 bases, J lost 3 bases, and 23 bases lay in between. The CDR3 nucleotides read TGTGCCACCAGCAGAGATCGAAGGAGGGCGAAAGATATCGACTATGGCTACACCTTC. Residues: CATSRDRRRAKDIDYGYTF.

The rearrangement joins TRBV10-2 to TRBJ1-2, with a possible D match to TRBD1 (6 bases). Per germline, CDR1 WSHSY and CDR2 SAAADI. V lost 6 bases and J lost 8, with 16 bases in between. This CDR3 is 13 amino acids long. CDR3 sequence: CASRGHKVDGYTF. In nucleotides, the CDR3 is TGCGCCAGCAGGGGACACAAAGTGGACGGCTACACCTTC.

The V gene is TRBV6-5, the J gene TRBJ2-7; weak D call: TRBD2 (6 bases). This CDR3 has 12 residues. V was shortened by 7 bases and J by 9 bases, with 16 bases between the two germline ends. Germline V lookup: CDR1 MNHEY, CDR2 SVGAGI. CDR3 in DNA: TGTGCCAGCATCGCGTGGAGGGGTGTGCAGTACTTC. As protein: CASIAWRGVQYF.

This clone has just one count. V is TRBV5-6 and J is TRBJ2-7; 7 bases fit TRBD1. This CDR3 spans 13 amino acids. Germline assignment: CDR1 SGHDT and CDR2 YYEEEE. The junction had 6 bases not matched to a gene; V was cut back by 4 bases and J by 5 bases. CDR3 sequence reads: CASSGTAGDEQYF. In DNA form, the CDR3 reads TGTGCCAGCAGCGGGACAGCCGGCGACGAGCAGTACTTC.

The chain employs TRBV28 and TRBJ2-3; tentative D call: TRBD1 (6 bases). In germline, CDR1 is MDHEN, CDR2 SYDVKM. Trimming left V 7 bases short and J 0 bases short, with 11 bases between. The length of the CDR3 is 14 residues. Here the CDR3 reads CASIKGGSTDTQYF. DNA for the CDR3: TGTGCCAGCATTAAAGGGGGTAGCACAGATACGCAGTATTTT.

This rearrangement joins TRBV10-3 to TRBJ1-1; TRBD1 matches at 7 bases. V gave up 6 bases and J gave up 1 base; unmatched junction bases: 5. The CDR3 is 14 residues long. The germline gives CDR1 ENHRY, CDR2 SYGVKD. CDR3 in DNA: TGTGCCATCAGCGAGGGGGCTAAGAACACTGAAGCTTTCTTT. It is translated as CAISEGAKNTEAFF.

The rearrangement uses TRBV9 and TRBJ1-1, with D uncertain. Germline V gene data show CDR1 as SGDLS and CDR2 as YYNGEE. This CDR3 region has 13 residues. Trimming left V 4 bases short and J 1 base short, with 8 bases between. The CDR3 is CASSLSTNTEAFF. CDR3 sequence (DNA): TGTGCCAGCAGCTTATCTACGAACACTGAAGCTTTCTTT.

The chain employs TRBV7-6 and TRBJ1-1; D uncertain. The CDR3 covers 13 residues. CDR1 and CDR2 from the germline V gene are SGHVS and FNYEAQ. Trimming shortened V by 5 bases and J by 3 bases, and 10 bases separated the two germline ends. The CDR3: CASSAEQDTEAFF. DNA for the CDR3: TGTGCCAGCAGCGCCGAACAAGACACTGAAGCTTTCTTT.